One sample yielded the 11 T cell receptor beta chains listed below, sequenced in a study of blood T cell repertoires in COVID-19. Repertoires were generated with immunoSEQ multiplex PCR, while TCRdb's copy carries only in-frame clones and drops some. The sample consists of 200,000 to 250,000 clones, 82% of them appearing once. Sequenced sample: PBMCs or T cells enriched from blood (not recorded which). The source of these receptors is a woman in her sixties or seventies who had recovered from COVID-19.

The chain carries TRBV7-8 and TRBJ1-2, with D possibly TRBD1 on 6 matching bases. CDR3 length equals 14 residues. V was pared by 3 bases and J by 4 bases, with 12 bases between. From germline, CDR1 is SGHVS and CDR2 FQNEAQ. The CDR3 coding sequence is TGTGCCAGCAGCTTCTTACAGGGTTCCTATGGCTACACCTTC. Translation gives CASSFLQGSYGYTF. Using reference TRBV7-8 and TRBJ1-2 for the parts outside the CDR3, the full variable domain is GAGVSQSPRYKVAKRGQDVALRCDPISGHVSLFWYQQALGQGPEFLTYFQNEAQLDKSGLPSDRFFAERPEGSVSTLKIQRTQQEDSAVYLCASSFLQGSYGYTFGSGTRLTVV.

The V and J genes are TRBV6-1 and TRBJ2-3; 7 bases align to TRBD1. The V gene's germline CDR1 is MNHNS and CDR2 SASEGT. V was clipped by 1 base and J by 6 bases; unmatched bases: 16. This CDR3 comprises 18 residues. This chain's CDR3 is CASSEDLLQGSTVDTQYF. The CDR3 DNA is TGTGCCAGCAGTGAAGACCTCCTACAGGGGTCAACCGTGGATACGCAGTATTTT.

The rearrangement joins TRBV7-2 to TRBJ2-1, with 9 bases fitting TRBD1. Germline V CDR1 and CDR2: SGHTA, FQGNSA. Germline trimming cut 4 bases from V and 7 bases from J; bases unmatched to any gene: 2. This CDR3 comprises 13 residues. In nucleotides, the CDR3 is TGTGCCAGCAGCTCGGACAGGGGAAATGAGCAGTTCTTC. Its protein is CASSSDRGNEQFF. Full variable domain (outside the CDR3, taken from reference TRBV7-2 and TRBJ2-1): GAGVSQSPSNKVTEKGKDVELRCDPISGHTALYWYRQSLGQGLEFLIYFQGNSAPDKSGLPSDRFSAERTGGSVSTLTIQRTQQEDSAVYLCASSSDRGNEQFFGPGTRLTVL.

V is TRBV11-2 and J is TRBJ2-3, with D possibly being TRBD2 (6 bases). The CDR3 contains 14 residues. The germline V gene has CDR1 SGHAT and CDR2 FQNNGV. Trimming removed 1 base from V and 8 bases from J, with 13 bases in between. In nucleotides, the CDR3 is TGTGCCAGCAGCTTAGGACGGGGGAGTAGTACGCAGTATTTT. It is translated as CASSLGRGSSTQYF.

This sequence joins TRBV19 and TRBJ2-1; tentatively, D is TRBD2 (6 bases). Germline V gene data show CDR1 as LNHDA and CDR2 as SQIVND (reference sequence). V lost 2 bases and J lost 8, with 16 bases in between. There are 15 residues in the CDR3. CDR3 region: CASSISDYGGDEQFF. DNA of the CDR3: TGTGCCAGTAGTATATCGGACTACGGTGGGGATGAGCAGTTCTTC.

The chain has TRBV12-3 or TRBV12-4 and TRBJ2-2; D remains unclear. The CDR3 has 13 residues. The germline V and J ends were trimmed by 4 bases and 4 bases, with 7 bases remaining between them. The CDR3 spells CASSSELTGELFF. DNA for the CDR3: TGTGCCAGCAGTTCGGAGCTCACCGGGGAGCTGTTTTTT.

The V call is TRBV5-4, the J call TRBJ1-1, with TRBD1 as a possible D gene (5 bases). This CDR3 has 14 amino acids. Trimming removed 4 bases at V and 8 bases at J, with 18 bases between. Per the germline V gene, CDR1 is SGHNT and CDR2 is YYREEE (reference sequence). The CDR3 here is CASSHLDQGLEAFF. CDR3 nucleotides: TGTGCCAGCAGCCACTTGGATCAGGGCCTGGAAGCTTTCTTT. Looking up the rest from reference TRBV5-4 and TRBJ1-1 gives the full variable domain: ETGVTQSPTHLIKTRGQQVTLRCSSQSGHNTVSWYQQALGQGPQFIFQYYREEENGRGNFPPRFSGLQFPNYSSELNVNALELDDSALYLCASSHLDQGLEAFFGQGTRLTVV.

The chain uses TRBV7-2 and TRBJ1-2, with a weak D call TRBD1 (6 bases). The CDR3 length is 15 residues. Trimming took off 7 bases at V and 7 bases at J, with 22 bases between the two ends. The germline V gene encodes CDR1 SGHTA and CDR2 FQGNSA. CDR3 sequence: CASIPGGGSAFGYTF. The CDR3 nucleotides read TGTGCCAGCATCCCGGGGGGGGGCAGTGCGTTTGGCTACACCTTC.

The chain employs TRBV10-3 and TRBJ1-4, with D perhaps matching TRBD1 (6 bases). Trimming stripped 6 bases from V and 0 bases from J, with 14 bases between. The CDR3 totals 16 residues. CDR1 ENHRY and CDR2 SYGVKD come from the germline V gene. The DNA for the CDR3 is TGTGCCATCAGCGCCGGGGAGGGGGCAACTAATGAAAAACTGTTTTTT. This translates into CAISAGEGATNEKLFF.

J is TRBJ1-3 and V is TRBV7-2; 7 nucleotides match TRBD1. The CDR3 sequence is 18 residues long. With V trimmed by 2 bases and J by 0 bases, 10 bases remained unmatched. CDR1 is SGHTA and CDR2 is FQGNSA in the germline V gene. CDR3 amino acids: CASSLRLGQSYSGNTIYF. In DNA form, the CDR3 reads TGTGCCAGCAGCTTACGTTTGGGACAGAGTTACTCTGGAAACACCATATATTTT.

In this sample, this clone turned up a few times. The gene calls are TRBV5-4 and TRBJ1-6; D remains ambiguous. V lost 0 bases, J lost 3 bases, and 7 bases lay in between. The germline CDR1 and CDR2 sequences are SGHNT and YYREEE (reference sequence). This CDR3 has 15 amino acids. This chain's CDR3 is CASSLDQVYNSPLHF. The CDR3 coding sequence is TGTGCCAGCAGCTTGGACCAGGTCTATAATTCACCCCTCCACTTT.